This entry describes one T cell receptor beta chain. Its specificity is not known. Germline V gene sequence: CDR1 MNHNS, CDR2 SASEGT. V lost 4 bases to trimming and J lost 0 bases, with 9 bases between them. The CDR3 covers 14 residues. The data belong to a study of OX40 agonist ivuxolimab in advanced cancers. About the study: The diagnoses of dose-escalation patients were hepatocellular carcinoma, melanoma, renal cell or head and neck cancer.

Study-level findings and limits: Some nonresponders additionally presented with little normalized T-cell clonal expansion.

Method: immunoSEQ multiplex PCR; TCRdb's copy keeps in-frame clones and lacks some. Found here are about 50,000 clones, nearly 90% of them singletons; the top ten hold around 0.61%. The sample here was CD4+ or CD8+ T cells sorted from blood, taken in a trial of the OX40 agonist ivuxolimab. This TCR derives from an adult with an advanced solid tumor such as melanoma, head and neck, liver or kidney cancer. The rearrangement links TRBV6-1 to TRBJ1-1; D gene unclear. The CDR3 nucleotides are TGTGCCAGCAGTGTGAAGGTTTTGAACACTGAAGCTTTCTTT. Its translation: CASSVKVLNTEAFF.